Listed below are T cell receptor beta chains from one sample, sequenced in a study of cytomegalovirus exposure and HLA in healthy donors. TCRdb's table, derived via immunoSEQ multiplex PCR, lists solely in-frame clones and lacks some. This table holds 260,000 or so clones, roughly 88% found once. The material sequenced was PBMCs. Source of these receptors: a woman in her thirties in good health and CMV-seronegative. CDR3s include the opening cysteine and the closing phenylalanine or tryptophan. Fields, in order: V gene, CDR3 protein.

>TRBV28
CASRGGPRYEQYF
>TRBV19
CASSIPSGQETQYF
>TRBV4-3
CASSQQLLPRDRALLDEKLFF
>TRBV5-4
CASSLAAVADTQYF
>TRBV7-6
CASSGRLADLREQYF
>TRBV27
CASSLGGQTYNEQFF
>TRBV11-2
CASSFSNSAYEQYF
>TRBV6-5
CASRGTSGVQETQYF
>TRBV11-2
CASSLPTGGGEQYF
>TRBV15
CATSSPGITSTDTQYF
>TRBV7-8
CASSLGPDNEQFF